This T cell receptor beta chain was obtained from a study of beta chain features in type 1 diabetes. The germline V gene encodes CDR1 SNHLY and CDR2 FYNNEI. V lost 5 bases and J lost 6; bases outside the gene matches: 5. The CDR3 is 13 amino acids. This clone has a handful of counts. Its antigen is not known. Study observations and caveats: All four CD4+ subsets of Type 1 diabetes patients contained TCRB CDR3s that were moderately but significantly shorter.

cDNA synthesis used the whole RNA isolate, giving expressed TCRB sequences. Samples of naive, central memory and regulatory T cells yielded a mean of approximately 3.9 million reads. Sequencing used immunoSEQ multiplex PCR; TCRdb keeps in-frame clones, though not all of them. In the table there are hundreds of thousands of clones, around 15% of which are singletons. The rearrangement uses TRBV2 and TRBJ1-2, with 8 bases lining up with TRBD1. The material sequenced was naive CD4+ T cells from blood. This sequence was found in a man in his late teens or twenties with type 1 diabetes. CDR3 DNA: TGTGCCAGCAGTAAGATACAGGGGGATGGCTACACCTTC. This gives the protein CASSKIQGDGYTF.